What follows are 32 T cell receptor beta chains derived from one specimen sequenced in a study of T-cell reconstitution after alpha-beta-depleted transplantation in children (dated by TCRdb to the mid-2010s). Library prep was done by PCR. Instrument on record: Illumina HiSeq 2500. Molecular barcoding was employed in the preparation of TCR libraries, with unique molecular identifiers being used to normalize TCRbeta repertoire quantification. The raw public reads went through TCRdb reprocessing: fastp at Q25, MiXCR clone calling, in-frame beta chains kept. CDR3 protein duplicates are merged, each entry listing the most common genes and DNA. This sample has around 380,000 distinct CDR3 sequences in its table, and about a tenth of those were observed once. The ten largest clones take up 4.5% to 7% of the sample. This specimen consisted of PBMCs from the stem cell graft donor, obtained from the stem cell graft. The receptors derive from a human donor who donated a stem cell graft to a child with acute myeloid leukemia.

The chain couples TRBV7-9 to TRBJ1-6; TRBD1 aligns across 10 bases. Germline CDR1 SEHNR, CDR2 FQNEAQ (reference sequence). The CDR3 consists of 14 residues. J was trimmed by 8 bases and V by 5 bases; bases with no gene match: 3. The CDR3 DNA follows: TGTGCCAGCAGCGGACAGGGGGTGGATTCACCCCTCCACTTT. Amino acid sequence: CASSGQGVDSPLHF.

V usage is TRBV20-1 and J usage is TRBJ1-5; no firm D call. Trimming took off 5 bases at V and 0 bases at J, with 5 bases between the two ends. Germline V gene data show CDR1 as DFQATT and CDR2 as SNEGSKA (reference sequence). The CDR3 runs to 12 residues. The CDR3 region has the DNA TGCAGTGCTGGAGGTAGCAATCAGCCCCAGCATTTT. Translating gives CSAGGSNQPQHF.

The rearrangement joins TRBV21-1 to TRBJ2-7; whether TRBD1, the table's D call, matches the DNA was not checked. TRBV21-1 counts as a pseudogene. This CDR3 comprises 17 residues. The CDR3, as DNA: TGTGCCAGCAGCAACAGACAGGGACCCTTAAACTCCTACGAGCAGTACGTC. Encoded protein: CASSNRQGPLNSYEQYV.

This clonotype was seen a handful of times. V is TRBV11-2 and J is TRBJ2-1; D uncertain. Per germline, CDR1 SGHAT and CDR2 FQNNGV. The CDR3 runs 11 residues. The V end was cut by 5 bases, the J end by 8 bases, with 7 bases between. The DNA for the CDR3 is TGTGCCAGCAGCCTAACGGATGAGCAGTTCTTC. Residues: CASSLTDEQFF.

This clonotype was detected a few times. The V and J genes are TRBV5-1 and TRBJ2-4, with D perhaps TRBD1 (6 bases). V was shortened by 4 bases and J by 0 bases, with 8 bases between the two germline ends. The CDR3 consists of 14 residues. Per the germline V gene, CDR1 is SGHRS and CDR2 is YFSETQ. The CDR3 sequence is CASSEDRAKNIQYF. As DNA, the CDR3 is TGCGCCAGCAGCGAGGACAGAGCCAAAAACATTCAGTACTTC.

This rearrangement joins TRBV7-9 to TRBJ2-1; D remains ambiguous. Per germline, CDR1 SEHNR and CDR2 FQNEAQ (reference sequence). Trimming left V 4 bases short and J 3 bases short, with 16 bases between. This CDR3 contains 16 residues. The CDR3 nucleotides read TGTGCCAGCAGCTCACACCGGGCCGAAGACTACAATGAGCAGTTCTTC. It is translated as CASSSHRAEDYNEQFF.

This clonotype occurred a few times. The V and J genes are TRBV20-1 and TRBJ1-5; 7 bases align to TRBD1. The CDR3 has 13 amino acids. V dropped 2 bases and J dropped 7; count of bases not matched to a gene: 5. Germline V gene lookup returns CDR1 DFQATT and CDR2 SNEGSKA (reference sequence). CDR3 nucleotides: TGCAGTGCTAGAAAGGCAGGGGGACAGCCCCAGCATTTT. Amino acid sequence: CSARKAGGQPQHF.

In this sample, this clonotype turned up a few times. The chain combines TRBV20-1 with TRBJ1-3; D not resolved. Trimming took off 0 bases at V and 2 bases at J, with 11 bases between the two ends. Germline assignment: CDR1 DFQATT and CDR2 SNEGSKA (reference sequence). The CDR3 is 15 residues long. The CDR3 bases are TGCAGTGCTAGAGAATACAGTACCCCTGGAAACACCATATATTTT. It encodes CSAREYSTPGNTIYF.

There are a few counts of this clonotype. The chain employs TRBV24-1 and TRBJ2-1; 7 nucleotides line up with TRBD1. This CDR3 region has 13 residues. V was clipped by 4 bases and J by 6 bases; unmatched bases: 2. Germline assignment: CDR1 KGHDR and CDR2 SFDVKD. CDR3 amino acids: CATSEAGGNEQFF. CDR3 sequence (DNA): TGTGCCACCAGTGAGGCAGGGGGCAATGAGCAGTTCTTC.

The sample holds a few counts of this clonotype. The V and J genes are TRBV15 and TRBJ2-4; perhaps TRBD1 as D (6 bases). Trimming pared 3 bases from V and 2 bases from J, leaving 11 bases between. Germline CDR1 is LNHNV and CDR2 is YYDKDF (reference sequence). This CDR3 has 15 amino acids. CDR3 loop: CATSSQGKSKNIQYF. CDR3 nucleotide sequence: TGTGCCACCAGCAGTCAGGGGAAGTCCAAAAACATTCAGTACTTC. The full variable domain, its missing parts supplied by reference TRBV15 and TRBJ2-4, is DAMVIQNPRYQVTQFGKPVTLSCSQTLNHNVMYWYQQKSSQAPKLLFHYYDKDFNNEADTPDNFQSRRPNTSFCFLDIRSPGLGDTAMYLCATSSQGKSKNIQYFGAGTRLSVL.

The chain has TRBV20-1 and TRBJ1-4; perhaps TRBD1 as D (5 bases). Germline V gives CDR1 DFQATT, CDR2 SNEGSKA (reference sequence). This CDR3 is built from 13 residues. V shed 5 bases and J shed 8 bases, with 15 bases lying between them. The CDR3 is CSASGQGGEKLFF. CDR3 coding DNA: TGCAGTGCTTCTGGGCAGGGAGGAGAAAAACTGTTTTTT.

The chain carries TRBV5-6 and TRBJ1-5; a possible D gene is TRBD1 (5 bases). CDR1 and CDR2 (germline): SGHDT, YYEEEE. Deletions cut 2 bases from V and 0 bases from J, with 12 bases between. CDR3 length: 16 residues. The CDR3 spells CASSLSDSYSNQPQHF. CDR3 coding DNA: TGTGCCAGCAGCTTAAGCGACAGTTATAGCAATCAGCCCCAGCATTTT.

The chain joins TRBV9 to TRBJ2-7, with D unclear. Trimming took 0 bases from V and 6 from J, leaving 10 bases between them. The CDR3 covers 13 residues. The germline V gene encodes CDR1 SGDLS and CDR2 YYNGEE. The CDR3: CASSVDGELEQYF. As DNA, the CDR3 is TGTGCCAGCAGCGTAGATGGCGAGCTCGAGCAGTACTTC. The variable domain in full, completed from reference TRBV9 and TRBJ2-7, reads DSGVTQTPKHLITATGQRVTLRCSPRSGDLSVYWYQQSLDQGLQFLIQYYNGEERAKGNILERFSAQQFPDLHSELNLSSLELGDSALYFCASSVDGELEQYFGPGTRLTVT.

V is TRBV7-2 and J is TRBJ2-3, with TRBD2 matching 8 bases. CDR1 is SGHTA and CDR2 is FQGNSA in the germline V gene. The CDR3 has 9 residues. CDR3 loop: CASGDPQYF. CDR3 bases: TGTGCTAGCGGGGATCCGCAGTATTTT. The whole variable domain, filled in from reference TRBV7-2 and TRBJ2-3, reads GAGVSQSPSNKVTEKGKDVELRCDPISGHTALYWYRQSLGQGLEFLIYFQGNSAPDKSGLPSDRFSAERTGGSVSTLTIQRTQQEDSAVYLCASGDPQYFGPGTRLTVL.

V and J are TRBV29-1 and TRBJ2-6; no definite D call. This CDR3 region has 16 residues. V was cut by 4 bases and J by 0 bases, with 13 bases left in between. Per germline, CDR1 SQVTM and CDR2 ANQGSEA. The CDR3 region has the DNA TGCAGCGTTGTTGAAGGGTCTGTCTCTGGGGCCAACGTCCTGACTTTC. This translates into CSVVEGSVSGANVLTF. The whole variable domain, remainder taken from reference TRBV29-1 and TRBJ2-6, is SAVISQKPSRDICQRGTSLTIQCQVDSQVTMMFWYRQQPGQSLTLIATANQGSEATYESGFVIDKFPISRPNLTFSTLTVSNMSPEDSSIYLCSVVEGSVSGANVLTFGAGSRLTVL.

The table lists this clonotype with a few counts. V and J are TRBV19 and TRBJ1-1; D remains ambiguous. Germline V lookup: CDR1 LNHDA, CDR2 SQIVND (reference sequence). The V end was cut by 7 bases, the J end by 5 bases, with 11 bases between. CDR3 length: 12 residues. In DNA form, the CDR3 reads TGTGCCAGTACCCATGGAGTGACTGAAGCTTTCTTT. Translation: CASTHGVTEAFF.

The rearrangement joins TRBV15 to TRBJ2-5; 7 bases line up with TRBD1. V gave up 5 bases and J gave up 5 bases; unmatched junction bases: 14. In germline, CDR1 is LNHNV, CDR2 YYDKDF (reference sequence). This CDR3 contains 16 residues. The CDR3 DNA follows: TGTGCCACCAGCGACGGGCAACAGGGGTTGGGCGAGACCCAGTACTTC. It encodes CATSDGQQGLGETQYF.

This clonotype has at least ten counts. The chain is built from TRBV10-3 and TRBJ2-2; no firm D call. V gave up 3 bases and J gave up 2 bases, with 13 bases separating them. The CDR3 loop spans 16 amino acids. Germline loops: CDR1 ENHRY, CDR2 SYGVKD. CDR3 sequence: CAISELVAGNTGELFF. The DNA of the CDR3 is TGTGCCATCAGTGAATTGGTAGCAGGAAACACCGGGGAGCTGTTTTTT.

The chain joins TRBV7-2 to TRBJ2-5; maybe TRBD2 (5 bases). The V gene's germline CDR1 is SGHTA and CDR2 FQGNSA. The ends were cut back, 4 bases at V and 3 bases at J, with 12 bases in the middle. The CDR3 is made up of 14 amino acids. The CDR3 DNA follows: TGTGCCAGCAGCTCTACGGGGTCGGAAGAGACCCAGTACTTC. Its translation: CASSSTGSEETQYF.

The sample holds a few counts of this clonotype. V usage is TRBV15 and J usage is TRBJ2-1, with 11 positions matching TRBD1. Germline assignment: CDR1 LNHNV and CDR2 YYDKDF (reference sequence). J gave up 9 bases and V 5 bases, and 6 bases lay outside the gene matches. The CDR3 is 14 residues long. Here the CDR3 reads CATSEGQGASEQFF. The CDR3 DNA is TGTGCCACCAGCGAAGGACAGGGGGCGAGTGAGCAGTTCTTC.

The V and J genes are TRBV7-3 and TRBJ2-5, with D perhaps matching TRBD1 or TRBD2 (5 bases each). The CDR3 sequence is 14 residues long. Per the germline V gene, CDR1 is SGHTA and CDR2 is FQGTGA. V dropped 5 bases and J dropped 1 base, with 11 bases sitting between them. CDR3 in DNA: TGTGCCAGCAGCGCATCCGGGACCCAAGAGACCCAGTACTTC. Protein: CASSASGTQETQYF.

This clonotype was counted at least ten times. The chain couples TRBV7-2 to TRBJ2-2, with TRBD2 identical over 11 bases. V shed 5 bases and J 3 bases; nucleotides not matched to a gene: 5. Germline V gives CDR1 SGHTA, CDR2 FQGNSA. The CDR3 covers 16 residues. CDR3: CASSPLAGGYTGELFF. The CDR3 bases are TGTGCCAGCAGCCCCCTAGCGGGGGGCTACACCGGGGAGCTGTTTTTT. The full variable domain, rest sourced from reference TRBV7-2 and TRBJ2-2, is GAGVSQSPSNKVTEKGKDVELRCDPISGHTALYWYRQSLGQGLEFLIYFQGNSAPDKSGLPSDRFSAERTGGSVSTLTIQRTQQEDSAVYLCASSPLAGGYTGELFFGEGSRLTVL.

The V call is TRBV29-1, the J call TRBJ2-2, with a possible D match to TRBD1 (5 bases). This CDR3 region has 13 residues. Per germline, CDR1 SQVTM and CDR2 ANQGSEA. V was trimmed by 4 bases and J by 3 bases, leaving 9 bases between them. This chain's CDR3 is CSVVGADTGELFF. CDR3 coding DNA: TGCAGCGTTGTAGGGGCGGACACCGGGGAGCTGTTTTTT.

This clonotype was seen a handful of times. The CDR3 DNA follows: TGCGCCAGCAGCCAAGGACAGGACAGCACTGAAGCTTTCTTT. It codes for CASSQGQDSTEAFF. The rearrangement links TRBV4-1 to TRBJ1-1; D is perhaps TRBD1 (6 bases). The CDR3 has 14 amino acids. The germline V gene has CDR1 MGHRA and CDR2 YSYEKL. V lost 1 base, J lost 4 bases, and 10 bases lay in between.

This clonotype has only a few counts. The V call is TRBV4-2, the J call TRBJ2-5, with 10 bases matching TRBD2. The CDR3 has 16 amino acids. Germline assignment: CDR1 LGHNA and CDR2 YNFKEQ. After removal of 0 bases from V and 4 bases from J, the junction contained 5 bases not matched to a gene. The CDR3 sequence is CASSQDGASGGETQYF. CDR3 coding DNA: TGTGCCAGCAGCCAAGATGGAGCTAGCGGGGGAGAGACCCAGTACTTC.

This clonotype was counted many times. This rearrangement joins TRBV29-1 to TRBJ2-1, with 9 nucleotides matching TRBD2. Per germline, CDR1 SQVTM and CDR2 ANQGSEA. The CDR3 has 13 residues. With 3 bases clipped from V and 5 bases from J, the junction kept 2 bases outside the gene matches. This chain's CDR3 is CSVDSSGNNEQFF. DNA of the CDR3: TGCAGCGTTGATTCTAGCGGGAACAATGAGCAGTTCTTC.

This clonotype appeared many times. The chain uses TRBV20-1 and TRBJ1-6; 9 bases match TRBD1. Germline loops: CDR1 DFQATT, CDR2 SNEGSKA (reference sequence). Germline trimming cut 5 bases from V and 7 bases from J; bases unmatched to any gene: 9. This CDR3 region has 15 residues. The CDR3 nucleotides read TGCAGTGCTTATGGACAGGGGAGGGGGAATTCACCCCTCCACTTT. Translated, it gives CSAYGQGRGNSPLHF.

The CDR3 sequence is CASSPSGVNTEAFF. CDR3 nucleotide sequence: TGTGCCAGCTCACCAAGCGGAGTGAACACTGAAGCTTTCTTT. This rearrangement joins TRBV18 to TRBJ1-1; D remains ambiguous. Germline CDR1 and CDR2: KGHSH and LQKENI. The V end lost 2 bases, the J end lost 0 bases, and 7 bases lay between the germline ends. This CDR3 is built from 14 residues.

V gene TRBV20-1 combines with J gene TRBJ1-5; D perhaps matches TRBD1 (5 bases). V lost 2 bases, J lost 4 bases, and 9 bases lay in between. This CDR3 is built from 13 residues. The V gene's germline CDR1 is DFQATT and CDR2 SNEGSKA (reference sequence). In DNA, the CDR3 is TGCAGTGCTAGAAATCCAGGGAATCAGCCCCAGCATTTT. Translated: CSARNPGNQPQHF.

The chain employs TRBV10-3 and TRBJ1-1; tentatively, D is TRBD1 (6 bases). The CDR3 is made up of 14 amino acids. V lost 6 bases and J lost 3, with 14 bases in between. From germline, CDR1 is ENHRY and CDR2 SYGVKD. The CDR3 is CAISEDSQHTEAFF. CDR3 in DNA: TGTGCCATCAGCGAGGACAGTCAGCACACTGAAGCTTTCTTT.

This clonotype was counted ten times or more. V gene TRBV6-1 combines with J gene TRBJ2-3; unclear D gene. The CDR3 runs to 13 residues. Germline assignment: CDR1 MNHNS and CDR2 SASEGT. Trimming took off 8 bases at V and 8 bases at J, with 17 bases between the two ends. Here the CDR3 reads CASHQLNPPTQYF. Here the CDR3 DNA reads TGTGCCAGCCATCAGCTCAACCCCCCTACGCAGTATTTT.

This clonotype has only a few counts. V and J are TRBV7-9 and TRBJ2-2; maybe TRBD2 (5 bases). The CDR3 spans 14 residues. Germline CDR1 is SEHNR and CDR2 is FQNEAQ (reference sequence). The V gene lost 2 bases and the J gene lost 9 bases, with 13 bases spanning the gap. The CDR3 reads CASSLNLARWELFF. The CDR3 nucleotides read TGTGCCAGCAGCTTAAACCTAGCCCGATGGGAGCTGTTTTTT.